This entry is about one T cell receptor (beta chain). Its specificity is not known. Germline CDR1 and CDR2: MNHEY and SMNVEV (reference sequence). Trimming took off 7 bases at V and 0 bases at J, with 16 bases between the two ends. This CDR3 region has 17 residues. Roughly 9.2 milliliters was the volume of peripheral blood drawn from each donor. The authors ran a second PCR of roughly 6 to 12 cycles using a sample-barcoded 5' primer and a J-beta primer mix. A template-switch adaptor that had 12 random nucleotides put a tag on each cDNA molecule. TCRdb recomputed calls from the 5' RACE reads with MiXCR, one row per CDR3 protein. The sample has about 720,000 distinct CDR3 sequences; roughly 25% are singletons. The sample comes from a study of blood T cells in healthy people across ages. Study conclusions and caveats: In long-lived donors, naive CD4+ cell counts and diversity exceeded those of aged donors.

This sample was also put to use in a study of T cells of mothers and their children. This second study notes: Among related mother-child pairs, overlap was slightly higher than in unrelated pairs, though not significantly.

This chain links TRBV27 with TRBJ2-6; TRBD1 or TRBD2 may be the D gene (6 bases each). The source material was blood. The clonotype was recovered from a boy aged 5-17 years in good health. The CDR3 loop is CASTKLGGLSGANVLTF. CDR3 in DNA: TGTGCCAGCACCAAGTTGGGGGGCCTCTCTGGGGCCAACGTCCTGACTTTC.